This T cell receptor (beta chain) was recorded in a study of OX40 agonist ivuxolimab in advanced cancers. Sampling of blood occurred at baseline, cycle 4 day 1, and cycle 7 day 1. This clone is a singleton in its sample. Some clones are missing from TCRdb's copy, which holds only in-frame ones; the method was immunoSEQ multiplex PCR. The repertoire holds 45,000 to 50,000 clones, with around 86% as singletons. Sequences were derived from CD4+ or CD8+ T cells sorted from blood, sampled in a trial of the OX40 agonist ivuxolimab. The TCR was taken from an adult with an advanced solid tumor such as melanoma, head and neck, liver or kidney cancer.

The CDR3 protein is CASSARLAGDGNEQFF. In DNA, the CDR3 is TGTGCCAGCAGTGCCCGACTAGCCGGGGACGGCAATGAGCAGTTCTTC. J is TRBJ2-1 and V is TRBV6-1; 7 bases line up with TRBD2. Germline V gene data show CDR1 as MNHNS and CDR2 as SASEGT. V lost 4 bases, J lost 6 bases, and 12 bases stayed unmatched. This CDR3 comprises 16 residues.